The present entry profiles one TCR beta chain with its context. All of the isolated RNA was reverse transcribed, so expressed TCRB transcripts were sequenced. Sequencing was performed with immunoSEQ multiplex PCR; in TCRdb, only in-frame clones are kept and a portion is missing. Among 300,000 to 350,000 clones listed, 14% were seen once. This sample stems from a study of beta chain features in type 1 diabetes. The J segment lost 4 bases and the V segment lost 9 bases, leaving 5 bases of the junction unmatched. The CDR3 contains 13 residues. Germline CDR1 and CDR2: MNHEY and SMNVEV (reference sequence).

The chain is built from TRBV27 and TRBJ1-1; 10 positions match TRBD1. The sequenced material came from central memory CD4+ T cells from blood. This receptor was obtained from a man aged 25-45 years in good health. The CDR3 is CASARTGGTEAFF. The CDR3 DNA follows: TGTGCCAGTGCCAGGACAGGGGGCACTGAAGCTTTCTTT.